The T cell receptor beta chain under discussion was sequenced for a study of blood T cell repertoires in COVID-19. Study-wide context: Acute and convalescent COVID-19 specimens originated in the United States, Italy and Spain. Sources were T cells, B-cell-depleted T cells, or PBMCs; the material itself was cDNA or gDNA.

As handled by the study authors: It was from reference gene primer amplification that nucleated cell counts were estimated. Generated by immunoSEQ multiplex PCR, the TCRdb table keeps only in-frame clones and is missing some. The V and J calls and clone size come from that table; D and trimming were worked out from the DNA. The sample yields around 200,000 clones, around nine tenths seen once. This CDR3 spans 14 amino acids. Trimming left V 6 bases short and J 1 base short, with 12 bases between. Germline assignment: CDR1 ENHRY and CDR2 SYGVKD. This receptor was identified in a woman under 30 who had recovered from COVID-19. This sequence joins TRBV10-3 and TRBJ1-2; tentative D call: TRBD1 (5 bases). Source material: peripheral blood. The CDR3 sequence is CAISPDSVNYGYTF. CDR3 nucleotides: TGTGCCATCAGCCCCGACAGTGTTAACTATGGCTACACCTTC.